Listed below are T cell receptor beta chains from one sample, sequenced in a study of cytomegalovirus exposure and HLA in healthy donors. The repertoire was sequenced with immunoSEQ multiplex PCR; TCRdb's copy has only in-frame clones and lacks some. The sample records about 98,000 clones, around two thirds being singletons. The sample consisted of PBMCs. The source of these receptors is a male donor in good health and CMV-seronegative. Each CDR3 is given with its conserved first and last residue. Fields, in order: J gene, V gene, clone size, CDR3 protein. Size is omitted from some rows. Given values are once, few, many or a class for expanded clones.

J: TRBJ2-5; V: TRBV30; size: .; CDR3: CAWARQGKGTQYF
J: TRBJ1-4; V: TRBV5-6; size: .; CDR3: CASSGRGLSNEKLFF
J: TRBJ2-2; V: TRBV6-5; size: .; CDR3: CASSSQGGNTGELFF
J: TRBJ1-1; V: TRBV5-8; size: .; CDR3: CASSLVGGAGGPGTEAFF
J: TRBJ2-6; V: TRBV30; size: few; CDR3: CAWTTGAGANVLTF
J: TRBJ2-3; V: TRBV10-3; size: .; CDR3: CAINTGQGTETDTQYF
J: TRBJ2-5; V: TRBV25-1; size: .; CDR3: CASSGQGIETQYF
J: TRBJ2-7; V: TRBV7-3; size: .; CDR3: CASSFDGQTQYEQYF
J: TRBJ2-3; V: TRBV7-8; size: .; CDR3: CASSLAKFSLLRDTQYF
J: TRBJ2-7; V: TRBV6-6; size: .; CDR3: CASSYRDRSSYEQYF
J: TRBJ2-2; V: TRBV30; size: .; CDR3: CAWSVRAGVSAGELFF
J: TRBJ1-3; V: TRBV30; size: .; CDR3: CAWSLGGFSGNTIYF
J: TRBJ1-6; V: TRBV5-1; size: few; CDR3: CASSDQGANSPLHF
J: TRBJ2-3; V: TRBV29-1; size: .; CDR3: CSVDVRTRAVADTQYF
J: TRBJ2-1; V: TRBV9; size: .; CDR3: CASSTRDEQFF
J: TRBJ1-3; V: TRBV7-8; size: .; CDR3: CASSFRSGSGNTIYF
J: TRBJ1-2; V: TRBV5-6; size: once; CDR3: CASSLGTGNHGYTF
J: TRBJ2-7; V: TRBV9; size: .; CDR3: CASSVAPAGGHGGREQYF
J: TRBJ1-4; V: TRBV19; size: once; CDR3: CASSIGAHTEKLFF
J: TRBJ1-4; V: TRBV4-1; size: .; CDR3: CASSQGPGQNNEKLFF
J: TRBJ2-1; V: TRBV6-5; size: .; CDR3: CASSYSSGDNEQFF
J: TRBJ2-1; V: TRBV7-9; size: few; CDR3: CASSLTGGPGSDEQFF
J: TRBJ2-6; V: TRBV5-4; size: .; CDR3: CASSMGQDMWGANVLTF
J: TRBJ2-6; V: TRBV30; size: .; CDR3: CAWSPKTGAWSGANVLTF
J: TRBJ2-7; V: TRBV7-9; size: .; CDR3: CASSLSGEQYF
J: TRBJ2-7; V: TRBV9; size: .; CDR3: CASSGTLPFRDRAPYEQYF
J: TRBJ1-4; V: TRBV30; size: .; CDR3: CAWGRRGPEEKLFF
J: TRBJ2-1; V: TRBV9; size: .; CDR3: CASSRRGTEYNEQFF
J: TRBJ1-1; V: TRBV6-5; size: few; CDR3: CASGDGGFTEAFF
J: TRBJ1-2; V: TRBV28; size: .; CDR3: CASSFPAGSSYGYTF
J: TRBJ2-3; V: TRBV5-1; size: .; CDR3: CASSPPRSGQGATDTQYF
J: TRBJ2-6; V: TRBV9; size: .; CDR3: CASSEGQGNSGANVLTF
J: TRBJ1-2; V: TRBV29-1; size: .; CDR3: CSVDRGYGYTF
J: TRBJ1-2; V: TRBV11-1; size: .; CDR3: CASSLAGTAGSLLF
J: TRBJ2-7; V: TRBV6-5; size: .; CDR3: CASSGQGTYEQYF
J: TRBJ2-7; V: TRBV11-1; size: .; CDR3: CASLGRGAYEQYF
J: TRBJ2-2; V: TRBV9; size: .; CDR3: CASTGGRGSTGELFF
J: TRBJ1-1; V: TRBV15; size: .; CDR3: CATSRDPTGVAEAFF
J: TRBJ2-7; V: TRBV5-6; size: .; CDR3: CASSLRQGSYEQYF
J: TRBJ2-7; V: TRBV9; size: .; CDR3: CASSVGVRLTYEQYF
J: TRBJ2-7; V: TRBV7-8; size: .; CDR3: CASSLGPGAGTYEQYF
J: TRBJ2-1; V: TRBV18; size: .; CDR3: CASSPNFPDGLSYNEQFF
J: TRBJ2-2; V: TRBV29-1; size: .; CDR3: CSVRGQGNTGELFF
J: TRBJ2-7; V: TRBV5-4; size: .; CDR3: CASRSGTDIYEQYF
J: .; V: TRBV28; size: few; CDR3: CASSPPGGLYEQYF
J: TRBJ2-3; V: TRBV28; size: few; CDR3: CASSTGGSGDTQYF
J: TRBJ1-4; V: TRBV4-1; size: .; CDR3: CASSLIQGENEKLFF
J: TRBJ2-5; V: TRBV6-5; size: .; CDR3: CASSYSGTRARETQYF
J: TRBJ2-3; V: TRBV28; size: .; CDR3: CASSPRLSGGTDTQYF
J: TRBJ1-1; V: TRBV7-9; size: few; CDR3: CASSRPTGLGGNTEAFF
J: TRBJ2-7; V: TRBV5-1; size: .; CDR3: CASSLDLAGASSYEQYF
J: TRBJ2-3; V: TRBV6-4; size: .; CDR3: CASSWGLGTDTQYF
J: TRBJ2-7; V: TRBV4-1; size: .; CDR3: CASSQDFRTGQPYEQYF
J: TRBJ1-3; V: TRBV6-1; size: .; CDR3: CASKLDRERGNTIYF
J: TRBJ1-2; V: TRBV29-1; size: few; CDR3: CSTKDSAYGYTF